Listed below are T cell receptor beta chains from one sample, sequenced in a study of blood T cell repertoires in COVID-19. Data came from immunoSEQ multiplex PCR; TCRdb stores just in-frame clones and leaves some out. Here the sample spans about 75,000 clones, 87% being singletons. Sequenced input: peripheral blood. The receptors here all came from a woman in her 50s with acute or convalescent COVID-19. CDR3s include the opening cysteine and the closing phenylalanine or tryptophan. Each record gives: J gene, clone size, D gene, V gene, CDR3 protein, CDR3 DNA. A D gene is named only where the DNA matches it firmly. Rows may omit the clone size; those that give it use once, few, many or a size class.

TRBJ1-4,once,TRBD1,TRBV6-1,CASSGRTGATNEKLFF,TGTGCCAGCAGTGGAAGGACAGGGGCAACTAATGAAAAACTGTTTTTT
TRBJ2-1,NA,TRBD1,TRBV19,CASSLARDRGHNEQFF,TGTGCCAGTAGTCTGGCCCGGGACAGGGGCCACAATGAGCAGTTCTTC
TRBJ1-2,NA,NA,TRBV19,CASTQDGLFYGYTF,TGTGCCAGTACCCAGGACGGACTCTTCTATGGCTACACCTTC
TRBJ2-2,NA,NA,TRBV7-3,CASRPGQSTGELFF,TGTGCCAGCAGGCCGGGACAAAGCACCGGGGAGCTGTTTTTT
TRBJ1-1,once,NA,TRBV5-1,CASSLTGTGNTEAFF,TGCGCCAGCAGCTTAACCGGGACTGGGAACACTGAAGCTTTCTTT
TRBJ1-5,NA,TRBD1,TRBV28,CASSIRGRGQNQPQHF,TGTGCCAGCAGCATCAGGGGCAGGGGGCAGAATCAGCCCCAGCATTTT
TRBJ1-6,NA,NA,TRBV9,CASSPGGNSPLHF,TGTGCCAGCTCCCCGGGGGGTAATTCACCCCTCCACTTT
TRBJ1-5,NA,TRBD1,TRBV14,CASSRPLGPGGNQPQHF,TGTGCCAGCAGCCGACCCCTGGGCCCAGGGGGTAATCAGCCCCAGCATTTT
TRBJ2-1,NA,TRBD2,TRBV11-2,CASSLVTSGRENEQFF,TGTGCCAGCAGCTTAGTAACTAGCGGGAGGGAAAATGAGCAGTTCTTC
TRBJ2-1,NA,TRBD1,TRBV10-3,CAISEQTGGAPIRRNNEQFF,TGTGCCATCAGTGAGCAGACAGGGGGCGCCCCAATAAGGCGCAACAATGAGCAGTTCTTC
TRBJ1-6,NA,TRBD1,TRBV28,CASSFPRTGQDSPLHF,TGTGCCAGCAGTTTCCCTCGGACAGGTCAGGACTCACCCCTCCACTTT
TRBJ2-2,NA,TRBD1,TRBV18,CASSRQGGTGELFF,TGTGCCAGCTCAAGACAGGGTGGCACCGGGGAGCTGTTTTTT
TRBJ2-1,NA,TRBD2,TRBV29-1,CRGTSGYNEQFF,TGCAGAGGGACTAGCGGTTACAATGAGCAGTTCTTC
TRBJ2-5,NA,NA,TRBV5-8,CASSTRVLRGTQYF,TGTGCCAGCAGCACCCGGGTCCTAAGGGGGACCCAGTACTTC
TRBJ2-7,few,TRBD2,TRBV3-1/TRBV3-2,CASSPGGKVQRQYF,TGTGCCAGCAGCCCGGGGGGGAAAGTACAGCGGCAGTACTTC
TRBJ1-5,NA,NA,TRBV6-1,CASSEGEGQPQHF,TGTGCCAGCAGTGAGGGAGAGGGCCAGCCCCAGCATTTT
TRBJ1-2,few,TRBD1,TRBV15,CATSRGPGQRGGYTF,TGTGCCACCAGCAGAGGTCCGGGACAGAGAGGTGGCTACACCTTC
TRBJ2-7,NA,NA,TRBV10-3,CAIRGADSYEQYF,TGTGCCATCAGGGGGGCCGACTCCTACGAGCAGTACTTC
TRBJ1-5,NA,TRBD1,TRBV4-1,CASSQDPGQGVQPQHF,TGCGCCAGCAGCCAAGATCCGGGACAGGGGGTTCAGCCCCAGCATTTT
TRBJ1-5,NA,TRBD1,TRBV6-2/TRBV6-3,CASSSTGANQPQHF,TGTGCCAGCAGTTCTACAGGGGCCAATCAGCCCCAGCATTTT
TRBJ2-2,NA,NA,TRBV5-1,CASSLAPNTGELFF,TGCGCCAGCAGCTTGGCCCCAAACACCGGGGAGCTGTTTTTT
TRBJ1-4,NA,NA,TRBV28,CASSPTLRYEKLFF,TGTGCCAGCAGTCCCACCCTACGCTATGAAAAACTGTTTTTT
TRBJ2-1,NA,TRBD2,TRBV7-2,CASSPQGTGRVGEQFF,TGTGCCAGCAGCCCGCAAGGGACGGGGAGGGTCGGTGAGCAGTTCTTC
TRBJ2-1,NA,NA,TRBV9,CASGPYGSWGTGEQFF,TGTGCCAGCGGCCCTTACGGGAGTTGGGGTACAGGTGAGCAGTTCTTC
TRBJ1-6,NA,NA,TRBV30,CAWTPGPLGSPLHF,TGTGCCTGGACGCCGGGTCCCCTTGGTTCACCCCTCCACTTT
TRBJ1-1,NA,TRBD1,TRBV6-5,CASSPGTVKTEAFF,TGTGCCAGCAGTCCAGGGACAGTTAAGACTGAAGCTTTCTTT